This T cell receptor (beta chain) emerged from a study of long-term antiretroviral therapy in people with HIV. Whole-study context: The 2015 immediate-ART recommendation came about a decade after the earliest samples. Study observations and caveats: In samples taken after ART, diversity increased but remained below transplant donor control levels.

Samples held roughly 1-11 million cryopreserved PBMC, and DNA extraction followed. The ends lost 5 bases at V and 3 bases at J; junction bases unmatched: 12. This CDR3 has 16 residues. CDR1 and CDR2 from the germline V gene are SGHTA and FQGNSA. Version v3.0 of the immunoSEQ assay ran at survey level. Per-sample sequencing targets were about 35,000-50,000 T-cell genomes. Sequenced by immunoSEQ multiplex PCR; TCRdb stores in-frame clones only, minus some. Of 20,000 to 25,000 clones in the sample, more than 80% were seen once. With regard to this clone: Antigen specificity is unknown.

This specimen consisted of unsorted PBMCs, obtained 0.5 years before starting antiretroviral therapy. The V gene is TRBV7-2, the J gene TRBJ2-5; the match to TRBD2 covers 7 bases. The TCR originated in a man aged 35 to 55 with HIV. DNA for the CDR3: TGTGCCAGCAGCCGGAGAGCTGCTGCGGGGGAAGAGACCCAGTACTTC. Protein sequence: CASSRRAAAGEETQYF.